The 3 T cell receptor beta chains given below trace back to one sample, sequenced in a study of CD8 T cells in Susac syndrome. With random hexamers, roughly 0.45 to 1 ug RNA was reverse transcribed. One entry per CDR3 protein results from TCRdb running MiXCR on the immunoSEQ multiplex PCR reads. The sample has about 160,000 distinct CDR3 sequences, just over 90% seen once. Sequencing was carried out using CD4+ T cells from PBMCs. The receptor set was obtained from a human donor in good health.

This sequence joins TRBV30 and TRBJ2-1, with 8 bases identical to TRBD1. The CDR3 is 14 residues long. The germline V gene has CDR1 GTSNPN and CDR2 SVGIG (reference sequence). With 0 bases clipped from V and 8 bases from J, the junction kept 6 bases outside the gene matches. The CDR3 nucleotides read TGTGCCTGGAGTGTAACAGGGGGGATCGATGAGCAGTTCTTC. Its translation is CAWSVTGGIDEQFF. Full variable domain (rest looked up from reference TRBV30 and TRBJ2-1): SQTIHQWPATLVQPVGSPLSLECTVEGTSNPNLYWYRQAAGRGLQLLFYSVGIGQISSEVPQNLSASRPQDRQFILSSKKLLLSDSGFYLCAWSVTGGIDEQFFGPGTRLTVL.

The genes are TRBV18 and TRBJ2-1; 7 bases line up with TRBD1. Germline trimming cut 6 bases from V and 7 bases from J; bases unmatched to any gene: 9. The CDR3 sequence is 14 residues long. Germline loops: CDR1 KGHSH, CDR2 LQKENI. The CDR3 is CASSPGTAGNEQFF. The CDR3 DNA is TGTGCCAGCTCGCCCGGGACAGCAGGGAATGAGCAGTTCTTC. Full variable domain (rest looked up from reference TRBV18 and TRBJ2-1): NAGVMQNPRHLVRRRGQEARLRCSPMKGHSHVYWYRQLPEEGLKFMVYLQKENIIDESGMPKERFSAEFPKEGPSILRIQQVVRGDSAAYFCASSPGTAGNEQFFGPGTRLTVL.

This clonotype appeared a few times. V gene TRBV4-1 combines with J gene TRBJ1-2; D is perhaps TRBD1 (6 bases). Germline values: CDR1 MGHRA, CDR2 YSYEKL. Trimming stripped 1 base from V and 3 bases from J, with 12 bases between. CDR3 length equals 15 residues. This CDR3 is CASSQGRGGHYGYTF. The CDR3 DNA reads as TGCGCCAGCAGCCAAGGACGGGGGGGCCACTATGGCTACACCTTC.